This TCR beta chain was identified in a study of CD4 T cells in relation to SARS-CoV-2 and coronaviruses (dated by TCRdb to the early 2020s). Study-level background: In the ViraFEST assay, PBMCs were cultured with antigen for about 11 days, after which TCR beta CDR3s were sequenced to identify clonal expansions specific to the antigen. HLA restriction was mapped for shared crossreactive spike epitopes using patient-derived lymphoblastoid cell lines. Samples from a few pre-COVID donors and the naive versus memory experiments were sequenced with the Adaptive Biotechnologies TCR-sequencing kit; other data were Illumina-based. Memory CD4+ T cell crossreactivity between SARS-CoV-2 and common cold coronavirus spike proteins was assessed at the TCR clonotype level in the study. A median age of around 37 years, with a range of about 21 to 75 years, was recorded for the full convalescent cohort of 12 patients. Expansion assays from other donors in the study were sequenced with a different, Illumina-based TCR-beta assay. The roughly twelve convalescent patients included 8 males and 4 females; two subjects were Hispanic.

DNA from CEF-cultured naive and memory CD4+ T cells underwent immunoSEQ TCR-beta sequencing at survey level. The authors' pipeline ran thus. During preprocessing, nonproductive sequences were removed, as were CDR3s that did not start with C, did not end with F or W, or were shorter than 7 amino acids. The MANAFEST web app identified antigen-specific clonotypes based on expansion compared with the reference and other culture wells. A clone was considered positive if significant expansion relative to the reference culture was observed in 2 of 3 replicate wells at an FDR below 0.05. To be called positive, a clone also had to show significant expansion compared with every other tandem well and an odds ratio greater than 5. Cultured and uncultured naive and memory CD4+ repertoires were searched for previously identified spike- and CEF-reactive CDR3s. CDR3 homology was measured as pairwise Levenshtein distance, computed with the stringdist R package after trimming three terminal residues from each end. TCRdb took over this immuneACCESS table, retaining in-frame rearrangements with V and J assigned. Such tables are incomplete; in checked studies, under half of the missing clones stem from an unresolved V gene, and the remainder is unexplained. The DNA gave D and trimming, while V, J and clone size come from that table. For this sample there are about 41,000 clones; approximately 77% appear just once. The ten top clones hold 3.5% to 5.5% of the sample.

To separate naive from memory CD4+ T cells, cryopreserved PBMCs first underwent CD4 enrichment and then EasySep naive CD4+ T cell enrichment. Sorted naive or memory CD4+ T cells (10^5) were cultured 1:1 with T cell-depleted PBMCs and CEF peptides for around ten days. Each peptide culture condition was generally run in triplicate replicate wells. Ficoll-Paque PLUS gradient centrifugation was used to isolate PBMCs from leukapheresis product or whole blood. PBMCs were either cryopreserved at -140 degrees C or used fresh in the expansion assay. The QIAamp Micro DNA Kit was used to extract genomic DNA from the CD4+ T cells. From its cysteine to its phenylalanine, the CDR3 spans 14 amino acids. Only CDR3 DNA is held: 42 bases, read in frame from base 1. As encoded in the germline V gene, CDR1 is SGDLS while CDR2 is YYNGEE. V trim: 0 bases; J trim: 6 bases; unmatched bases: 6. A remark on this clone: The antigen this receptor binds is unknown. No much larger clonotype is one base removed from it; base qualities were not supplied.

Broader findings and caveats from the paper: Pre-pandemic and post-infection samples were not both contributed by any donor, so tracing of the source of pre-existing responses was limited. Small numbers of patients and of tested TCRs limited the study. Significantly weaker SARS-CoV-2-driven expansion was shown by crossreactive clones than by monoreactive clones, consistent with antigenic imprinting. Roughly 64% of donors had memory CD4+ clonotypes that crossrecognized SARS-CoV-2 and at least one common cold coronavirus spike. Naive versus memory sequencing indicated the assay detects memory recall responses rather than primary responses primed during culture. Because the crossreactivity analysis focused on spike protein, crossreactivity against other viral proteins was not assessed.

The specimen was naive CD4+ T cells from PBMCs, cultured in vitro. The cell subset or site label for this specimen denotes: naive CD4+ T cells isolated by negative enrichment. The chain was built from TRBV9 and TRBJ2-7; a stretch of 7 junction bases matches TRBD2. This clonotype originated in an adult with COVID-19. CDR3 loop: CASSVGGGVAEQYF. Here is the DNA: TGTGCCAGCAGCGTAGGGGGGGGAGTGGCCGAGCAGTACTTC.